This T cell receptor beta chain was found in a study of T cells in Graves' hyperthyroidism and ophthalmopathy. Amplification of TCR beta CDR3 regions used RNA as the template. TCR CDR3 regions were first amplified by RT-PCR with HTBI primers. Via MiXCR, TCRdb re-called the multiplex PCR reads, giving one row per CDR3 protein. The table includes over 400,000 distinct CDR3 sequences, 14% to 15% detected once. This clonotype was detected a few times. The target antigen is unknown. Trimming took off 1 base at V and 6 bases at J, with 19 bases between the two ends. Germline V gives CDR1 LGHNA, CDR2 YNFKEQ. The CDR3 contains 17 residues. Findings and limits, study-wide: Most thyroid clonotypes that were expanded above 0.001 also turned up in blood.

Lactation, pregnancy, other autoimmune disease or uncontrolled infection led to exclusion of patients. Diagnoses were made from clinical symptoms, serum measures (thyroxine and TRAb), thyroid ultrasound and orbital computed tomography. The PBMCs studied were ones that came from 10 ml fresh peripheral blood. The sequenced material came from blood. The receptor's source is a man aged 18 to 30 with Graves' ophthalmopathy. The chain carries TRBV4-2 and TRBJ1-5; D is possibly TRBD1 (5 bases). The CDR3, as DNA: TGTGCCAGCAGCCAAGGTGCGGCAGGGACCCCCAGTCAGCCCCAGCATTTT. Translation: CASSQGAAGTPSQPQHF.